The sequence of this T cell receptor (beta chain) was determined in a study of OX40 agonist ivuxolimab in advanced cancers. Study findings and constraints: CD8+ T cells showed, on average, more clonal expansion than CD4+ cells. At doses 0.1 to 3.0 mg/kg, CD4+ and CD8+ clones expanded.

Excluded were patients having autoimmune disease history or systemic immunosuppression. CDR1 SGHVS and CDR2 FNYEAQ come from the germline V gene. The V gene lost 5 bases and the J gene lost 4 bases, with 11 bases spanning the gap. This CDR3 spans 13 amino acids. Produced via immunoSEQ multiplex PCR; TCRdb's table is partial and in-frame only. The repertoire includes 9,500 to 15,000 clones, over 80% of them detected once, and roughly 19% sits in the top ten. With regard to this clone: Its antigen remains unidentified.

J is TRBJ1-2 and V is TRBV7-6, with D possibly being TRBD1 (6 bases). The sequencing used CD4+ or CD8+ T cells sorted from blood, collected in a trial of the OX40 agonist ivuxolimab. This clonotype originated in an adult with an advanced solid tumor such as melanoma, head and neck, liver or kidney cancer. For the CDR3, the DNA is TGTGCCAGCAGCCCTCCAGGGGTCTATGGCTACACCTTC. Encoded protein: CASSPPGVYGYTF.